The rows below give T cell receptor beta chains drawn from one sample of a study of blood T cell repertoires in COVID-19. Clones were read by immunoSEQ multiplex PCR, and TCRdb kept only the in-frame ones, dropping some. The sample contains around 77,000 clones, roughly 82% of which appear only once. The sample consisted of peripheral blood. These receptors were obtained from a woman of 80 years or more with active or convalescent COVID-19. CDR3s include the opening cysteine and the closing phenylalanine or tryptophan. Fields, in order: CDR3 protein, CDR3 DNA, V gene, J gene, D gene, clone size, CDR3 length. D genes are given only for firm matches. Clone size is shown for a subset of rows, as once, few, many or a class of expanded clone.

CDR3 protein: CASSQDGIAVNTGELFF; CDR3 DNA: TGCGCCAGCAGCCAAGATGGGATAGCGGTGAACACCGGGGAGCTGTTTTTT; V gene: TRBV4-1; J gene: TRBJ2-2; D gene: .; clone size: once; CDR3 length: 17
CDR3 protein: CASSRGADTQYF; CDR3 DNA: TGTGCCAGCAGCCGCGGGGCAGATACGCAGTATTTT; V gene: TRBV5-6; J gene: TRBJ2-3; D gene: .; clone size: .; CDR3 length: 12
CDR3 protein: CASSLTGQGPNYGYTF; CDR3 DNA: TGTGCCAGCAGTTTAACGGGACAGGGTCCCAACTATGGCTACACCTTC; V gene: TRBV27; J gene: TRBJ1-2; D gene: TRBD1; clone size: few; CDR3 length: 16
CDR3 protein: CASSYDRGSGELFF; CDR3 DNA: TGTGCCAGCAGTTACGACAGGGGGTCCGGGGAGCTGTTTTTT; V gene: TRBV6-6; J gene: TRBJ2-2; D gene: TRBD1; clone size: .; CDR3 length: 14
CDR3 protein: CASSLDPTGANSPLHF; CDR3 DNA: TGCGCCAGCAGCCTTGACCCGACAGGGGCAAATTCACCCCTCCACTTT; V gene: TRBV4-1; J gene: TRBJ1-6; D gene: TRBD1; clone size: .; CDR3 length: 16
CDR3 protein: CATRQGAGLNYEQYF; CDR3 DNA: TGTGCCACCCGCCAGGGGGCAGGCCTCAACTACGAGCAGTACTTC; V gene: TRBV24-1; J gene: TRBJ2-7; D gene: TRBD1; clone size: .; CDR3 length: 15
CDR3 protein: CASSPYRSSGNTIYF; CDR3 DNA: TGTGCCAGCAGCCCCTATCGAAGCTCTGGAAACACCATATATTTT; V gene: TRBV7-2; J gene: TRBJ1-3; D gene: .; clone size: few; CDR3 length: 15
CDR3 protein: CASSLSGQTSPLHF; CDR3 DNA: TGTGCCAGCAGCTTGTCCGGACAGACCTCACCCCTCCACTTT; V gene: TRBV5-5; J gene: TRBJ1-6; D gene: .; clone size: .; CDR3 length: 14
CDR3 protein: CASSLDSKNIQYF; CDR3 DNA: TGTGCCAGCAGCTTAGACAGCAAAAACATTCAGTACTTC; V gene: TRBV7-2; J gene: TRBJ2-4; D gene: .; clone size: .; CDR3 length: 13
CDR3 protein: CASSDYSGTGAYEQYF; CDR3 DNA: TGTGCCAGCAGTGACTACTCTGGGACAGGAGCCTACGAGCAGTACTTC; V gene: TRBV6-1; J gene: TRBJ2-7; D gene: TRBD1; clone size: .; CDR3 length: 16
CDR3 protein: CASSFRDTYEQYF; CDR3 DNA: TGTGCCAGCAGTTTCCGGGACACCTACGAGCAGTACTTC; V gene: TRBV28; J gene: TRBJ2-7; D gene: .; clone size: .; CDR3 length: 13
CDR3 protein: CASSLAGSLYGYTF; CDR3 DNA: TGTGCCAGCAGCTTAGCGGGCTCTCTCTATGGCTACACCTTC; V gene: TRBV7-2; J gene: TRBJ1-2; D gene: .; clone size: .; CDR3 length: 14
CDR3 protein: CASSLSRQTNIQYF; CDR3 DNA: TGTGCCAGCAGTTTATCGCGACAGACAAACATTCAGTACTTC; V gene: TRBV27; J gene: TRBJ2-4; D gene: .; clone size: .; CDR3 length: 14
CDR3 protein: CATSARRVSTEAFF; CDR3 DNA: TGTGCCACCAGCGCCCGGCGGGTTAGCACTGAAGCTTTCTTT; V gene: TRBV15; J gene: TRBJ1-1; D gene: .; clone size: .; CDR3 length: 14
CDR3 protein: CASSFSGQNNYGYTF; CDR3 DNA: TGCGCCAGCAGCTTCTCGGGACAAAATAACTATGGCTACACCTTC; V gene: TRBV5-1; J gene: TRBJ1-2; D gene: .; clone size: few; CDR3 length: 15
CDR3 protein: CASSYSGQGAQETQYF; CDR3 DNA: TGTGCCAGCAGTTATAGCGGCCAGGGGGCCCAAGAGACCCAGTACTTC; V gene: TRBV6-2/TRBV6-3; J gene: TRBJ2-5; D gene: TRBD1; clone size: .; CDR3 length: 16
CDR3 protein: CASSLAGGYSGNTIYF; CDR3 DNA: TGTGCCAGCAGCTTAGCAGGGGGCTACTCTGGAAACACCATATATTTT; V gene: TRBV5-5; J gene: TRBJ1-3; D gene: TRBD1; clone size: once; CDR3 length: 16
CDR3 protein: CATSDPTGGAVEKLFF; CDR3 DNA: TGTGCCACCAGTGACCCGACGGGGGGCGCGGTCGAAAAACTGTTTTTT; V gene: TRBV24-1; J gene: TRBJ1-4; D gene: .; clone size: .; CDR3 length: 16
CDR3 protein: CASSHQGANVLTF; CDR3 DNA: TGTGCCAGCAGCCACCAGGGGGCCAACGTCCTGACTTTC; V gene: TRBV3-1/TRBV3-2; J gene: TRBJ2-6; D gene: .; clone size: .; CDR3 length: 13
CDR3 protein: CASSGSARGAFF; CDR3 DNA: TGTGCCAGCAGTGGGTCGGCCCGAGGGGCTTTCTTT; V gene: TRBV2; J gene: TRBJ1-1; D gene: .; clone size: .; CDR3 length: 12
CDR3 protein: CASSHPRGKAFF; CDR3 DNA: TGTGCCAGCAGCCACCCCCGGGGGAAAGCTTTCTTT; V gene: TRBV14; J gene: TRBJ1-1; D gene: .; clone size: .; CDR3 length: 12
CDR3 protein: CASSPRTVSGNTIYF; CDR3 DNA: TGCGCCAGCAGCCCTAGGACAGTCTCTGGAAACACCATATATTTT; V gene: TRBV4-1; J gene: TRBJ1-3; D gene: .; clone size: .; CDR3 length: 15
CDR3 protein: CASRAGSGAFF; CDR3 DNA: TGTGCCAGTAGAGCGGGGTCCGGAGCTTTCTTT; V gene: TRBV19; J gene: TRBJ1-1; D gene: .; clone size: .; CDR3 length: 11
CDR3 protein: CASSPLAGEQYF; CDR3 DNA: TGTGCCAGCAGTCCTCTAGCAGGCGAGCAGTACTTC; V gene: TRBV3-1/TRBV3-2; J gene: TRBJ2-7; D gene: .; clone size: .; CDR3 length: 12
CDR3 protein: CASRGRARNEQFF; CDR3 DNA: TGTGCCAGCAGGGGCAGGGCCAGAAATGAGCAGTTCTTC; V gene: TRBV11-1; J gene: TRBJ2-1; D gene: .; clone size: .; CDR3 length: 13
CDR3 protein: CASSSSGLTDTQYF; CDR3 DNA: TGCGCCAGCAGTTCCAGCGGCCTCACAGATACGCAGTATTTT; V gene: TRBV10-1; J gene: TRBJ2-3; D gene: .; clone size: .; CDR3 length: 14
CDR3 protein: CASTVRETGTNSPLHF; CDR3 DNA: TGTGCCAGCACTGTAAGGGAGACAGGGACTAATTCACCCCTCCACTTT; V gene: TRBV27; J gene: TRBJ1-6; D gene: TRBD1; clone size: .; CDR3 length: 16
CDR3 protein: CASSEKYGNTIYF; CDR3 DNA: TGTGCCAGCAGTGAAAAATATGGAAACACCATATATTTT; V gene: TRBV6-1; J gene: TRBJ1-3; D gene: .; clone size: .; CDR3 length: 13
CDR3 protein: CASSEYFGDRGTDTQYF; CDR3 DNA: TGTGCCAGCAGTGAATATTTCGGGGACAGGGGCACAGATACGCAGTATTTT; V gene: TRBV25-1; J gene: TRBJ2-3; D gene: TRBD1; clone size: .; CDR3 length: 17
CDR3 protein: CASSDQGGSTEAFF; CDR3 DNA: TGTGCCAGCAGTGACCAGGGCGGGAGCACTGAAGCTTTCTTT; V gene: TRBV2; J gene: TRBJ1-1; D gene: .; clone size: once; CDR3 length: 14
CDR3 protein: CASSSGTSGGGETQYF; CDR3 DNA: TGTGCCAGCAGCTCCGGGACTAGCGGAGGCGGGGAGACCCAGTACTTC; V gene: TRBV7-3; J gene: TRBJ2-5; D gene: TRBD2; clone size: .; CDR3 length: 16
CDR3 protein: CASSLGGGNQFF; CDR3 DNA: TGTGCCAGCAGTCTGGGGGGGGGTAACCAGTTCTTC; V gene: TRBV12-3/TRBV12-4; J gene: TRBJ2-1; D gene: TRBD2; clone size: .; CDR3 length: 12
CDR3 protein: CASRSSVDSPLHF; CDR3 DNA: TGTGCCAGCAGAAGTAGTGTGGATTCACCCCTCCACTTT; V gene: TRBV2; J gene: TRBJ1-6; D gene: .; clone size: .; CDR3 length: 13
CDR3 protein: CASTSTGTNTEAFF; CDR3 DNA: TGTGCCAGCACCTCGACAGGGACGAACACTGAAGCTTTCTTT; V gene: TRBV6-5; J gene: TRBJ1-1; D gene: TRBD1; clone size: .; CDR3 length: 14
CDR3 protein: CASSEIRGNSPLHF; CDR3 DNA: TGTGCCAGCAGTGAAATAAGGGGAAATTCACCCCTCCACTTT; V gene: TRBV6-1; J gene: TRBJ1-6; D gene: .; clone size: .; CDR3 length: 14
CDR3 protein: CASSKGQGRGNTEAFF; CDR3 DNA: TGTGCCAGCAGCAAAGGACAGGGACGTGGGAACACTGAAGCTTTCTTT; V gene: TRBV27; J gene: TRBJ1-1; D gene: TRBD1; clone size: .; CDR3 length: 16
CDR3 protein: CASSRRDREREQFF; CDR3 DNA: TGTGCCAGCAGTCGCCGGGACAGGGAACGGGAGCAGTTCTTC; V gene: TRBV5-4; J gene: TRBJ2-1; D gene: TRBD1; clone size: .; CDR3 length: 14
CDR3 protein: CASMARLGGSNEQFF; CDR3 DNA: TGTGCCAGCATGGCCCGTTTGGGGGGTTCCAATGAGCAGTTCTTC; V gene: TRBV6-6; J gene: TRBJ2-1; D gene: .; clone size: .; CDR3 length: 15
CDR3 protein: CASSLSERGGSGANVLTF; CDR3 DNA: TGTGCCAGCAGCTTGAGTGAGCGGGGAGGCTCTGGGGCCAACGTCCTGACTTTC; V gene: TRBV7-3; J gene: TRBJ2-6; D gene: TRBD2; clone size: once; CDR3 length: 18
CDR3 protein: CAWGGQGGPQETQYF; CDR3 DNA: TGTGCCTGGGGAGGACAGGGGGGTCCCCAAGAGACCCAGTACTTC; V gene: TRBV30; J gene: TRBJ2-5; D gene: TRBD1; clone size: .; CDR3 length: 15
CDR3 protein: CASRPGQGRNEQYF; CDR3 DNA: TGTGCCAGCCGACCGGGACAGGGGAGAAACGAGCAGTACTTC; V gene: TRBV7-9; J gene: TRBJ2-7; D gene: TRBD1; clone size: many; CDR3 length: 14
CDR3 protein: CASSEAVPGQAAANYGYTF; CDR3 DNA: TGTGCCAGCAGTGAAGCGGTTCCGGGACAGGCGGCAGCTAACTATGGCTACACCTTC; V gene: TRBV6-1; J gene: TRBJ1-2; D gene: TRBD1; clone size: .; CDR3 length: 19
CDR3 protein: CATSRGGNTEAFF; CDR3 DNA: TGTGCCACCAGCAGAGGGGGCAACACTGAAGCTTTCTTT; V gene: TRBV15; J gene: TRBJ1-1; D gene: .; clone size: .; CDR3 length: 13
CDR3 protein: CASSPQAMNTEAFF; CDR3 DNA: TGTGCCAGCAGTCCACAGGCGATGAACACTGAAGCTTTCTTT; V gene: TRBV7-9; J gene: TRBJ1-1; D gene: .; clone size: .; CDR3 length: 14
CDR3 protein: CASSAGGSTGELFF; CDR3 DNA: TGTGCCAGCAGTGCTGGGGGGTCCACCGGGGAGCTGTTTTTT; V gene: TRBV6-4; J gene: TRBJ2-2; D gene: .; clone size: .; CDR3 length: 14
CDR3 protein: CASRDPPDRGILNEQFF; CDR3 DNA: TGCGCCAGCAGGGATCCCCCGGACAGGGGGATCCTAAATGAGCAGTTCTTC; V gene: TRBV10-1; J gene: TRBJ2-1; D gene: TRBD1; clone size: .; CDR3 length: 17
CDR3 protein: CAWSASRGWDEKLFF; CDR3 DNA: TGTGCCTGGAGTGCGTCGAGGGGGTGGGATGAAAAACTGTTTTTT; V gene: TRBV30; J gene: TRBJ1-4; D gene: .; clone size: .; CDR3 length: 15
CDR3 protein: CASSQDGGDGGDEQYF; CDR3 DNA: TGTGCCAGCAGCCAAGACGGGGGGGACGGAGGGGACGAGCAGTACTTC; V gene: TRBV3-1/TRBV3-2; J gene: TRBJ2-7; D gene: TRBD2; clone size: .; CDR3 length: 16
CDR3 protein: CASTEQGSRTDTQYF; CDR3 DNA: TGTGCCAGCACCGAACAGGGAAGTCGAACAGATACGCAGTATTTT; V gene: TRBV2; J gene: TRBJ2-3; D gene: .; clone size: .; CDR3 length: 15
CDR3 protein: CAWSVSRTQYF; CDR3 DNA: TGCGCCTGGAGTGTTTCTCGGACCCAGTACTTC; V gene: TRBV30; J gene: TRBJ2-5; D gene: .; clone size: once; CDR3 length: 11
CDR3 protein: CASSASWDISYEQYF; CDR3 DNA: TGTGCCAGCAGCGCGTCTTGGGACATCTCCTACGAGCAGTACTTC; V gene: TRBV2; J gene: TRBJ2-7; D gene: .; clone size: .; CDR3 length: 15
CDR3 protein: CASSLEPTGAGELFF; CDR3 DNA: TGCGCCAGCAGCCTAGAACCGACAGGGGCCGGGGAGCTGTTTTTT; V gene: TRBV4-3; J gene: TRBJ2-2; D gene: TRBD1; clone size: .; CDR3 length: 15